This T cell receptor beta chain was observed in a study of blood T cell repertoires in COVID-19. At the level of the study: Both acute and convalescent COVID-19 samples were obtained from the United States, Italy and Spain.

Authors' processing steps: Estimation of nucleated cell counts was performed using reference gene primer amplification. Repertoires were generated with immunoSEQ multiplex PCR, while TCRdb's copy carries only in-frame clones and drops some. From that table come the V and J calls and clone size; the DNA was used to work out D and trimming. The data contain some 160,000 clones, just under 80% of them singletons. Source material: peripheral blood. The clonotype comes from a woman older than 75 with acute or convalescent COVID-19.

CDR3 sequence reads: CAWDRIVNTEAFF. DNA for the CDR3: TGTGCCTGGGACAGGATTGTGAACACTGAAGCTTTCTTT. This rearrangement joins TRBV30 to TRBJ1-1; D is possibly TRBD1 (6 bases). V was shortened by 5 bases and J by 0 bases, with 10 bases between the two germline ends. Germline-derived CDR1 and CDR2 are GTSNPN and SVGIG (reference sequence). The CDR3 sequence is 13 residues long.